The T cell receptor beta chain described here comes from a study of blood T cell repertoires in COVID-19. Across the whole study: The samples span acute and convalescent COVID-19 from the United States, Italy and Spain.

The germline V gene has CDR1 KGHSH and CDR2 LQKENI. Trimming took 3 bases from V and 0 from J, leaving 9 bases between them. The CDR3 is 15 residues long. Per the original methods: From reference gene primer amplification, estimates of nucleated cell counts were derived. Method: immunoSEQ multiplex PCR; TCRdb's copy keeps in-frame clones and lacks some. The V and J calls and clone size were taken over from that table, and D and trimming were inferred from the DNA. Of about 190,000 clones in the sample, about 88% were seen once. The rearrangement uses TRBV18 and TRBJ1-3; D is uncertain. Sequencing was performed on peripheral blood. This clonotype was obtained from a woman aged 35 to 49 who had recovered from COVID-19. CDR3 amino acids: CASSPQYISGNTIYF. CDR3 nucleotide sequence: TGTGCCAGCTCACCTCAGTACATCTCTGGAAACACCATATATTTT. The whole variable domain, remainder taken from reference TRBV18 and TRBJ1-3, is NAGVMQNPRHLVRRRGQEARLRCSPMKGHSHVYWYRQLPEEGLKFMVYLQKENIIDESGMPKERFSAEFPKEGPSILRIQQVVRGDSAAYFCASSPQYISGNTIYFGEGSWLTVV.